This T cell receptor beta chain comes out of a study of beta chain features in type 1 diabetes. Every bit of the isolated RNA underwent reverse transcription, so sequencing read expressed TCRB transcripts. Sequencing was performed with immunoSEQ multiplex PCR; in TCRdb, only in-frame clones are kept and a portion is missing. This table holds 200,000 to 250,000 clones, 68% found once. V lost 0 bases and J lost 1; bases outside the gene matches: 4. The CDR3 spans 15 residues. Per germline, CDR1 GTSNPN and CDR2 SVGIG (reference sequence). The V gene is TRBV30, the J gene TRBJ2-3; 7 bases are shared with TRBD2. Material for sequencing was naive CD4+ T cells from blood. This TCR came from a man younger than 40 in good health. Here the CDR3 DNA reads TGTGCCTGGAGTGTACTAGCGATTGGCACAGATACGCAGTATTTT. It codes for CAWSVLAIGTDTQYF.